The present entry profiles one T cell receptor (beta chain) with its context. What it recognizes is unknown. The PCR was carried out with 60 Vbeta primers and 13 Jbeta primers. Data came from immunoSEQ multiplex PCR; TCRdb stores just in-frame clones and leaves some out. The listing records more than 95,000 clones. The sample originates from a study of cytomegalovirus exposure and HLA in healthy donors. Study-level background: The study placed about 81% of its 350 to 400 genotyped donors in the Caucasian-associated ancestry cluster.

Study observations and caveats: Researchers reported that a few CMV-associated chains were confirmed in vitro as CMV antigen-specific.

The receptor was derived from a man aged 30 to 39 in good health and CMV-seronegative. Sequenced sample: PBMCs.

CDR3 in DNA: TGTGCCAGCCAAGGAGGGGTCCCCCACTATGGCTACACCTTC. Translating gives CASQGGVPHYGYTF. The chain employs TRBV2 and TRBJ1-2, with D possibly matching TRBD1 (5 bases). Germline V CDR1 and CDR2: SNHLY, FYNNEI. Trimming took 8 bases from V and 3 from J, leaving 16 bases between them. The CDR3 sequence is 14 residues long.